The next 5 T cell receptor beta chains were all read from a single sample in a study of breast tumors, draining lymph nodes, adjacent tissues. Breast cancer patients provided tissue from their axillary draining lymph nodes. TCRdb re-called the multiplex PCR reads through MiXCR, storing one row per CDR3 protein. The table has approximately 230,000 distinct CDR3 sequences, 34% seen once. Sequencing was done on a sample of axillary lymph node tissue. The receptors originated from a female donor with breast cancer. Some clones in this sample may be carry-over from other donors' samples.

This clonotype was counted at least ten times. The chain's CDR3 is CSAHPSNGNTIYF. The CDR3 DNA reads TGCAGTGCTCACCCTTCCAACGGAAACACCATATATTTT. The chain employs TRBV20-1 and TRBJ1-3; D gene uncertain. V was cut by 5 bases and J by 4 bases, with 12 bases left in between. CDR1 is DFQATT and CDR2 is SNEGSKA in the germline V gene (reference sequence). This CDR3 has 13 residues.

There are many counts of this clonotype. This rearrangement joins TRBV20-1 to TRBJ2-7; no reliable D call. Deletions cut 5 bases from V and 2 bases from J, with 10 bases between. Germline loops: CDR1 DFQATT, CDR2 SNEGSKA (reference sequence). The CDR3 contains 12 residues. CDR3 nucleotides: TGCAGTGCTCGCCGAACGACCTACGAGCAGTACTTC. Translation gives CSARRTTYEQYF.

This clonotype was detected ten times or more. The chain is built from TRBV18 and TRBJ1-2; TRBD1 might be the D (6 bases). V shed 2 bases and J shed 6 bases, with 19 bases lying between them. The CDR3 contains 16 residues. Germline V gene lookup returns CDR1 KGHSH and CDR2 LQKENI. The CDR3 DNA sequence: TGTGCCAGCTCACCATCTCCATGGCAGGGGCAAGATGGCTACACCTTC. Protein: CASSPSPWQGQDGYTF.

There are many counts of this clonotype. The chain couples TRBV7-9 to TRBJ2-5; unclear D gene. The germline CDR1 and CDR2 sequences are SEHNR and FQNEAQ (reference sequence). The V end lost 3 bases, the J end lost 5 bases, and 10 bases lay between the germline ends. This CDR3 comprises 13 residues. The CDR3 DNA sequence: TGTGCCAGCAGCTTCATGGGCGCGGAGACCCAGTACTTC. Its translation is CASSFMGAETQYF.

The chain has TRBV20-1 and TRBJ2-7; D may be TRBD1 or TRBD2 (6 bases each). The CDR3 is made up of 15 amino acids. V was cut by 0 bases and J by 7 bases, with 19 bases left in between. The germline gives CDR1 DFQATT, CDR2 SNEGSKA (reference sequence). In DNA form, the CDR3 reads TGCAGTGCTAGAGATTGGCGCGGGACACCTAAGGAGCAGTACTTC. It translates to CSARDWRGTPKEQYF.